Listed below are T cell receptor beta chains from one sample, sequenced in a study of cytomegalovirus exposure and HLA in healthy donors. The data were produced by immunoSEQ multiplex PCR, yet TCRdb's version contains in-frame clones alone and is incomplete. In the table there are under 200,000 clones, 68% of which are singletons. Sequencing input: PBMCs. The receptors were gathered from a man aged 45-65 years in good health and CMV-seronegative. Both conserved end residues are part of each CDR3. The order of the fields is J gene, D gene, V gene, clone size, CDR3 protein, CDR3 DNA. A D gene is named only where the DNA matches it firmly. Size tells how often a clone was seen (once, few, many) or the class of an expanded clone, and some rows leave it out.

TRBJ1-1 | NA | TRBV5-1 | NA | CASSMDGLNTEAFF | TGCGCCAGCAGCATGGACGGACTAAACACTGAAGCTTTCTTT
TRBJ1-1 | NA | TRBV15 | NA | CATSREQPRGTEAFF | TGTGCCACCAGCAGGGAACAGCCCCGGGGCACTGAAGCTTTCTTT
TRBJ2-3 | NA | TRBV19 | few | CASSSDLDGSADTQYF | TGTGCCAGTAGCTCTGACCTCGACGGAAGCGCAGATACGCAGTATTTT
TRBJ1-5 | TRBD1 | TRBV6-1 | few | CASRDRYNQPQHF | TGTGCCAGCAGGGACAGGTACAATCAGCCCCAGCATTTT
TRBJ1-2 | NA | TRBV27 | NA | CASGITRLNYGYTF | TGTGCCAGCGGAATTACCCGACTTAACTATGGCTACACCTTC
TRBJ1-6 | NA | TRBV6-1 | NA | CASSETRAPYNSPLHF | TGTGCCAGCAGTGAGACCAGGGCGCCCTATAATTCACCCCTCCACTTT
TRBJ1-3 | NA | TRBV7-2 | NA | CASSLDVSSGNTIYF | TGTGCCAGCAGCTTAGACGTTAGTTCTGGAAACACCATATATTTT
TRBJ2-3 | TRBD1 | TRBV2 | NA | CASSVSGGRGASTDTQYF | TGTGCCAGCAGTGTATCAGGGGGCAGGGGGGCTAGCACAGATACGCAGTATTTT
TRBJ1-2 | NA | TRBV5-1 | NA | CASSLPSYGYTF | TGCGCCAGCAGCTTGCCCAGCTATGGCTACACCTTC
TRBJ1-3 | TRBD1 | TRBV15 | few | CATSRKTGGTGNTIYF | TGTGCCACCAGCAGAAAGACAGGGGGGACTGGAAACACCATATATTTT
TRBJ2-7 | NA | TRBV4-1 | NA | CASSQVRQPVYEQYF | TGCGCCAGCAGCCAAGTTCGACAACCGGTCTACGAGCAGTACTTC
TRBJ2-1 | NA | TRBV5-1 | NA | CASSSGTANEQFF | TGCGCCAGCAGCTCAGGGACTGCCAATGAGCAGTTCTTC
TRBJ2-4 | TRBD2 | TRBV25-1 | NA | CASSESGTGGTKNIQYF | TGTGCCAGCAGTGAATCCGGAACGGGGGGGACCAAAAACATTCAGTACTTC
TRBJ1-3 | NA | TRBV19 | NA | CASSSDTFSGNTIYF | TGTGCCAGTAGTAGCGACACCTTCTCTGGAAACACCATATATTTT
TRBJ2-1 | TRBD1 | TRBV12-5 | NA | CASGTGQGLNEQFF | TGTGCTAGTGGGACAGGACAGGGTTTGAATGAGCAGTTCTTC
TRBJ2-1 | NA | TRBV25-1 | NA | CASSESTGSPGNEQFF | TGTGCCAGCAGTGAATCCACAGGATCCCCCGGGAATGAGCAGTTCTTC
TRBJ1-1 | NA | TRBV2 | NA | CASSEGPLEAFF | TGTGCCAGCAGTGAGGGCCCTCTGGAAGCTTTCTTT
TRBJ2-7 | NA | TRBV5-1 | NA | CASSLVVQPYEQYF | TGCGCCAGCAGCTTGGTGGTACAGCCTTACGAGCAGTACTTC
TRBJ1-2 | NA | TRBV6-5 | NA | CASKTAELGYGYTF | TGTGCCAGTAAGACTGCCGAGCTAGGCTATGGCTACACCTTC
TRBJ1-1 | TRBD1 | TRBV7-8 | NA | CASRETRDRMFTEAFF | TGTGCCAGCAGAGAAACGAGGGACAGGATGTTCACTGAAGCTTTCTTT
TRBJ1-3 | NA | TRBV18 | NA | CASSPGGTTSGNTIYF | TGTGCCAGCTCACCCGGGGGGACAACCTCTGGAAACACCATATATTTT
TRBJ2-1 | NA | TRBV10-3 | NA | CAISESKQDNEQFF | TGTGCCATCAGTGAGTCCAAACAGGACAATGAGCAGTTCTTC
TRBJ1-5 | NA | TRBV6-5 | NA | CASSYDRRVQPQHF | TGTGCCAGCAGTTACGACAGACGGGTCCAGCCCCAGCATTTT
TRBJ1-1 | NA | TRBV6-1 | few | CASSTGFGEAFF | TGTGCCAGCAGCACGGGATTCGGTGAAGCTTTCTTT
TRBJ2-7 | TRBD1 | TRBV6-6 | NA | CASSNGGQAYEQYF | TGTGCCAGCAGTAACGGGGGACAGGCATACGAGCAGTACTTC
TRBJ2-3 | NA | TRBV4-1 | NA | CASSRQEEGDTQYF | TGCGCCAGCAGCCGCCAAGAGGAGGGAGATACGCAGTATTTT
TRBJ1-2 | TRBD1 | TRBV18 | few | CASSPDRGSLSYGYTF | TGTGCCAGCTCACCAGACAGGGGGAGCCTCTCCTATGGCTACACCTTC
TRBJ1-4 | NA | TRBV5-1 | NA | CASSLGSVEKLFF | TGCGCCAGCAGCTTGGGTTCAGTCGAAAAACTGTTTTTT
TRBJ2-1 | TRBD2 | TRBV10-1 | NA | CASSELVAGSSYNEQFF | TGCGCCAGCAGTGAGTTAGTAGCGGGTAGCTCCTACAATGAGCAGTTCTTC
TRBJ2-7 | TRBD1 | TRBV7-2 | few | CASSLEGLGGGEQYF | TGTGCCAGCAGCTTAGAAGGGCTAGGGGGCGGCGAGCAGTACTTC
TRBJ1-4 | NA | TRBV18 | NA | CASSPGEGGNEKLFF | TGTGCCAGCTCACCAGGCGAGGGTGGTAATGAAAAACTGTTTTTT
TRBJ1-5 | NA | TRBV2 | NA | CASGGNQPQHF | TGTGCCAGCGGAGGGAACCAGCCCCAGCATTTT
TRBJ2-2 | TRBD1 | TRBV5-4 | NA | CASSLQGATSGELFF | TGTGCCAGCAGCTTACAGGGGGCGACGTCCGGGGAGCTGTTTTTT
TRBJ2-5 | TRBD2 | TRBV27 | NA | CASSFSSSGGGETQYF | TGTGCCAGCAGTTTTTCGTCTAGCGGGGGAGGGGAGACCCAGTACTTC
TRBJ2-1 | TRBD2 | TRBV5-4 | NA | CASSLLSGGGDEQFF | TGTGCCAGCAGCTTGCTGAGCGGGGGAGGCGATGAGCAGTTCTTC
TRBJ2-7 | NA | TRBV7-2 | NA | CASSLDRGFYEQYF | TGTGCCAGCAGCTTAGATAGGGGCTTCTACGAGCAGTACTTC
TRBJ2-3 | NA | TRBV2 | NA | CASRGVTDTQYF | TGTGCCAGCCGAGGCGTCACAGATACGCAGTATTTT
TRBJ2-7 | NA | TRBV5-1 | NA | CASSSGGTVSYEQYF | TGCGCCAGCAGCTCTGGGGGGACAGTGTCCTACGAGCAGTACTTC
TRBJ1-1 | TRBD1 | TRBV6-5 | NA | CASSLPDRETEAFF | TGTGCCAGCAGTTTACCGGACAGGGAGACTGAAGCTTTCTTT
TRBJ2-3 | TRBD2 | TRBV11-2 | NA | CASRSGGTDTQYF | TGTGCCAGCAGGAGCGGGGGCACAGATACGCAGTATTTT
TRBJ2-1 | NA | TRBV28 | NA | CASRLLGSHNEQFF | TGTGCCAGCAGACTATTGGGTTCTCACAATGAGCAGTTCTTC
TRBJ1-1 | TRBD1 | TRBV2 | NA | CASSEGWTGGIMNTEAFF | TGTGCCAGCAGTGAAGGCTGGACAGGGGGCATCATGAACACTGAAGCTTTCTTT
TRBJ2-7 | TRBD1 | TRBV5-1 | NA | CASRLTRDRAYEQYF | TGCGCCAGCCGTTTAACACGGGACAGGGCCTACGAGCAGTACTTC
TRBJ2-7 | NA | TRBV7-2 | few | CASSLDVAYEQYF | TGTGCCAGCAGCTTAGACGTAGCCTACGAGCAGTACTTC
TRBJ1-5 | NA | TRBV19 | NA | CASSGAVNQPQHF | TGTGCCAGCTCTGGGGCGGTCAATCAGCCCCAGCATTTT
TRBJ1-3 | TRBD1 | TRBV6-5 | NA | CASSKDRGSGNTIYF | TGTGCCAGCAGCAAGGACAGGGGCTCTGGAAACACCATATATTTT
TRBJ2-5 | TRBD1 | TRBV18 | once | CASSRTGGAIQETQYF | TGTGCCAGCTCACGAACAGGGGGCGCCATCCAAGAGACCCAGTACTTC
TRBJ1-1 | NA | TRBV7-9 | few | CASSLEGRNTEAFF | TGTGCCAGCAGCTTGGAGGGGAGGAACACTGAAGCTTTCTTT
TRBJ2-5 | TRBD2 | TRBV6-6 | NA | CASSYSRGGGKETQYF | TGTGCCAGCAGTTACTCGAGGGGCGGGGGTAAAGAGACCCAGTACTTC
TRBJ2-1 | TRBD1 | TRBV20-1 | few | CSGTGGWEQFF | TGCAGTGGTACAGGGGGCTGGGAGCAGTTCTTC